This record concerns one T cell receptor beta chain sequence. Its antigen is as yet unknown. These data are taken from a study of cytomegalovirus exposure and HLA in healthy donors. Notes on the study in general: The classifier reportedly diagnosed cytomegalovirus status with high sensitivity and specificity. A later analysis reportedly identified an Asian-associated ancestry cluster as carrying fewer N-insertions than the approximately 620-donor mean.

CDR3 size: 15 residues. Trimming left V 5 bases short and J 0 bases short, with 11 bases between. Per the germline V gene, CDR1 is LGHNA and CDR2 is YNFKEQ. Amplification used 60 Vbeta primers and 13 Jbeta primers. The table came from immunoSEQ multiplex PCR; TCRdb's copy has only in-frame clones and leaves some out. The sample comprises about 150,000 clones, about 85% of which are singletons, and 1% rests with the top ten. Healthy bone marrow donors formed the donor group. The receptor was derived from a boy aged 2 to 10 in good health and CMV-seronegative. Sequenced sample: PBMCs. The V gene is TRBV4-2, the J gene TRBJ2-1; a possible D gene is TRBD2 (6 bases). In DNA, the CDR3 is TGTGCCAGCAGCAGCCCGGAGGGCTCCTACAATGAGCAGTTCTTC. It codes for CASSSPEGSYNEQFF.